The T cell receptor (beta chain) under discussion was sequenced for a study of blood T cell repertoires in COVID-19. CDR3 length equals 12 residues. The ends were cut back, 2 bases at V and 5 bases at J, with 10 bases in the middle. Germline V CDR1 and CDR2: GTSNPN, SVGIG (reference sequence). Some clones are missing from TCRdb's copy, which holds only in-frame ones; the method was immunoSEQ multiplex PCR. The sample has about 120,000 clones; over 75% are singletons. Specimen: peripheral blood. This sequence originates from a man in his 70s with active or convalescent COVID-19. This chain uses TRBV30 with TRBJ2-7; unclear D gene. The CDR3 is CAWSLRRDEQYF. CDR3 DNA: TGTGCCTGGAGTTTACGCCGCGACGAGCAGTACTTC.